These 10 T cell receptor beta chains were sequenced from one sample in a study of blood T cells in healthy people across ages. Next came a second PCR, run for roughly 6 to 11 cycles, which used a sample-barcoded 5' primer along with a J-beta primer mix. TCRdb redid the calling of the 5' RACE reads with MiXCR, one entry per CDR3 protein. The sample includes some 940,000 distinct CDR3 sequences, approximately 32% of them seen just once. These data were likewise used in another study, on T cells of mothers and their children.

What was sequenced was blood. All receptors come from a woman between 35 and 50 years old in good health.

This clonotype was recorded many times. The chain couples TRBV29-1 to TRBJ2-7, with 8 nucleotides matching TRBD1. This CDR3 has 14 residues. The germline V gene has CDR1 SQVTM and CDR2 ANQGSEA. V was pared by 2 bases and J by 5 bases, with 8 bases of the junction left unmatched. The chain's CDR3 is CSVELGQVGDEQYF. The CDR3 nucleotides are TGCAGCGTTGAATTGGGACAGGTGGGGGACGAGCAGTACTTC.

This clonotype showed up just a few times. The CDR3 loop reads CASRQSLAISTDTQYF. The CDR3 DNA reads as TGTGCCAGCAGACAGTCGCTAGCGATTAGCACAGATACGCAGTATTTT. The rearrangement joins TRBV7-9 to TRBJ2-3; possible D gene TRBD2, 6 bases. Looked up from germline, CDR1 is SEHNR and CDR2 is FQNEAQ (reference sequence). The CDR3 has 16 amino acids. The germline V and J ends were trimmed by 6 bases and 0 bases, with 16 bases remaining between them.

This clonotype appeared many times. The rearrangement uses TRBV7-9 and TRBJ2-1; D not certain. This CDR3 region has 11 residues. Germline loops: CDR1 SEHNR, CDR2 FQNEAQ (reference sequence). V was trimmed by 2 bases and J by 8 bases, leaving 4 bases between them. CDR3 DNA sequence: TGTGCCAGCAGCTTAACGTATGAGCAGTTCTTC. Amino acid sequence: CASSLTYEQFF. The full variable domain, rest sourced from reference TRBV7-9 and TRBJ2-1, is DTGVSQNPRHKITKRGQNVTFRCDPISEHNRLYWYRQTLGQGPEFLTYFQNEAQLEKSRLLSDRFSAERPKGSFSTLEIQRTEQGDSAMYLCASSLTYEQFFGPGTRLTVL.

This chain connects TRBV7-8 to TRBJ1-6, with 8 bases identical to TRBD1. Germline V CDR1 and CDR2: SGHVS, FQNEAQ. The CDR3 has 15 amino acids. With V trimmed by 6 bases and J by 9 bases, 10 bases remained unmatched. The CDR3 region has the DNA TGTGCCAGCAGACAGACAGGGGCCCTTTTTTCACCCCTCCACTTT. Protein sequence: CASRQTGALFSPLHF.

This chain joins TRBV20-1 and TRBJ2-1, with 11 bases identical to TRBD2. Trimming cost V 6 bases and J 8 bases; bases outside gene matches: 6. Germline V gives CDR1 DFQATT, CDR2 SNEGSKA (reference sequence). The CDR3 covers 13 residues. The CDR3 region is CSARLAGLDEQFF. For the CDR3, the DNA is TGCAGTGCCAGACTAGCGGGGTTGGATGAGCAGTTCTTC.

On this clonotype itself: A junction boundary mismatches the germline segment, possibly from a read error. The rearrangement uses TRBV12-3 or TRBV12-4 and TRBJ2-3; D remains ambiguous. The CDR3 is 16 amino acids. The CDR3 bases are TGTGCCAGCAGTTTAATGCGGCTAGTGGGCTCAGATGCGCAGTATTTT. Translation gives CASSLMRLVGSDAQYF.

The genes are TRBV15 and TRBJ2-5; TRBD1 aligns across 7 bases. The CDR3 spans 18 residues. The germline gives CDR1 LNHNV, CDR2 YYDKDF (reference sequence). V lost 3 bases, J lost 2 bases, and 15 bases stayed unmatched. CDR3 in DNA: TGTGCCACCAGCAGCTCTAACACCCTAAGGACAGGTCAAGAGACCCAGTACTTC. Residues: CATSSSNTLRTGQETQYF.

The sample holds a few counts of this clonotype. The germline gene is not matched at one end of the junction; a read error may be the cause. The genes are TRBV7-8 and TRBJ2-4; D possibly corresponds to TRBD2 (6 bases). The assigned J gene may be wrong: the sequence end matches TRBJ2-5 better. The CDR3 has 12 residues. From germline, CDR1 is SGHVS and CDR2 FQNEAQ. The CDR3 DNA sequence: TGCGCCGCCGGGAAGGGAGGAGAGACCCAGTACTTC. It yields the protein CAAGKGGETQYF.

The chain recombines TRBV20-1 with TRBJ2-4; no reliable D call. The last part of the DNA fits TRBJ2-7 better; the J call may be wrong. Germline-derived CDR1 and CDR2 are DFQATT and SNEGSKA (reference sequence). The CDR3 totals 14 residues. The CDR3 DNA reads TGCAGTGCTAGAGACGACGCGAAATTGGGCGAGCAGTACTTC. It encodes CSARDDAKLGEQYF.

The chain carries TRBV30 and TRBJ1-2; 7 nucleotides line up with TRBD1. The CDR3 sequence is 13 residues long. The ends lost 1 base at V and 7 bases at J; junction bases unmatched: 6. CDR1 is GTSNPN and CDR2 is SVGIG in the germline V gene (reference sequence). The CDR3 coding sequence is TGTGCCTGGAGTGGGGCGACAGGGCTTGGCTACACCTTC. This encodes CAWSGATGLGYTF.